These 16 T cell receptor beta chains were all obtained from the same sample, sequenced in a study of regulatory T cells in long-lasting Graves disease (dated by TCRdb to the early 2020s). The time point label for this specimen denotes: persistent/refractory GD, antithyroid drugs over 5 years with positive TRAb. For both TCR sequencing and RNA sequencing, RNA was extracted from PBMCs using TRIzol. The library relied on multiplex PCR. Sequencing took place on an Illumina HiSeq 4000. TCR beta libraries were built with iRepertoire HTBI primers and Arm-PCR amplification of CDR3 regions. TCRdb reprocessed the public reads (quality trimming at Q25 with fastp, clone calling with MiXCR) and kept in-frame beta chains. Each record represents a unique CDR3 protein, reported with the most common genes and DNA among its rows. The sample has approximately 440,000 distinct CDR3 sequences on record, 23% of them singletons. Jointly, the top ten make up about 26% of the sample.

The source material was peripheral blood mononuclear cells (PBMCs), sampled when the disease was refractory, from a patient treated with antithyroid drugs. All receptors derive from a female donor with Graves disease.

In this sample, this clonotype turned up a few times. The V gene is TRBV7-2, the J gene TRBJ2-5; maybe TRBD2 (6 bases). Germline CDR1 reads SGHTA; CDR2 reads FQGNSA. This CDR3 is 15 amino acids long. V was shortened by 0 bases and J by 5 bases, with 13 bases between the two germline ends. In nucleotides, the CDR3 is TGTGCCAGCAGCTTAGCGCGTCTAGCGAGGGAGACCCAGTACTTC. Encoded protein: CASSLARLARETQYF.

This clonotype has only one observation. The CDR3 loop reads CASSQDSNEQFF. The CDR3 nucleotides read TGTGCCAGCAGCCAAGACTCGAATGAGCAGTTCTTC. The chain joins TRBV3-1 to TRBJ2-1; D not certain. Germline values: CDR1 LGHDT, CDR2 YNNKEL (reference sequence). Trimming left V 0 bases short and J 7 bases short, with 4 bases between. The CDR3 covers 12 residues.

This rearrangement joins TRBV6-9 to TRBJ2-7; TRBD2 is a possible D gene (7 bases). V dropped 4 bases and J dropped 6 bases, with 16 bases sitting between them. This CDR3 has 14 amino acids. Germline V lookup: CDR1 MNHGY, CDR2 SVAAGI. The CDR3 bases are TGTGCCAGCAGTTCGAAAGGGGGGGAGAGCGAGCAGTACTTC. It translates to CASSSKGGESEQYF.

This clonotype occurred a few times. The V call is TRBV5-1, the J call TRBJ2-3; D is possibly TRBD1 (6 bases). V was cut by 3 bases and J by 11 bases, with 10 bases left in between. Germline V gene sequence: CDR1 SGHRS, CDR2 YFSETQ. The CDR3 length is 11 residues. CDR3 DNA sequence: TGCGCCAGCAGCTACAGGGCAGAGCAGTATTTT. Its protein is CASSYRAEQYF.

There are many counts of this clonotype. This sequence joins TRBV7-2 and TRBJ1-6; the D gene is possibly TRBD1 (5 bases). Germline CDR1 is SGHTA and CDR2 is FQGNSA. The CDR3 is made up of 14 amino acids. V lost 6 bases and J lost 7, with 13 bases in between. The CDR3 region is CASSLGPGNSPLHF. Here the CDR3 DNA reads TGTGCCAGCAGTTTGGGACCAGGAAATTCACCCCTCCACTTT.

There are many counts of this clonotype. The genes are TRBV29-1 and TRBJ2-7; the D is unclear. Germline V CDR1 and CDR2: SQVTM, ANQGSEA. Trimming left V 3 bases short and J 5 bases short, with 11 bases between. The CDR3 extends over 12 amino acids. CDR3 residues: CSVDVGVDEQYF. CDR3 sequence (DNA): TGCAGCGTTGATGTGGGTGTTGACGAGCAGTACTTC.

The rearrangement uses TRBV2 and TRBJ2-1, with D maybe TRBD2 (6 bases). The V end lost 11 bases, the J end lost 4 bases, and 15 bases lay between the germline ends. The CDR3 is made up of 13 amino acids. CDR1 is SNHLY, CDR2 FYNNEI, per germline. The CDR3 bases are TGTGCCGACCGGCGGGGAGGATACAATGAGCAGTTCTTC. Residues: CADRRGGYNEQFF.

The CDR3 DNA sequence: TGTGCTACCGCGAAGGGGGCGCGGACTGAAGCTTTCTTT. This codes for CATAKGARTEAFF. The chain couples TRBV10-3 to TRBJ1-1; 7 bases match TRBD1. The CDR3 sequence is 13 residues long. CDR1 ENHRY and CDR2 SYGVKD come from the germline V gene.

This clonotype was seen a few times. The rearrangement uses TRBV3-1 and TRBJ2-4; 10 bases agree with TRBD2. Germline V gene sequence: CDR1 LGHDT, CDR2 YNNKEL (reference sequence). The CDR3 sequence is 20 residues long. V lost 2 bases, J lost 0 bases, and 13 bases stayed unmatched. CDR3 amino acids: CASSQSTLAGAFGAKNIQYF. For the CDR3, the DNA is TGTGCCAGCAGCCAATCGACCCTAGCGGGAGCCTTTGGAGCCAAAAACATTCAGTACTTC.

This clonotype was counted a few times. V usage is TRBV12-5 and J usage is TRBJ2-1; D possibly corresponds to TRBD1 (5 bases). The germline V and J ends were trimmed by 0 bases and 4 bases, with 13 bases remaining between them. The CDR3 length is 16 residues. CDR1 and CDR2 (germline): LGHNT, FRNRAP. CDR3 sequence (DNA): TGTGCTAGTGGTTTGGTACTGACAGCCGAATACAATGAGCAGTTCTTC. Translated: CASGLVLTAEYNEQFF.

In this sample, this clonotype turned up many times. The chain couples TRBV11-2 to TRBJ2-7, with D perhaps assigned TRBD1 or TRBD2 (5 bases each). CDR3 length: 16 residues. The V gene lost 3 bases and the J gene lost 5 bases, with 20 bases spanning the gap. Germline CDR1 reads SGHAT; CDR2 reads FQNNGV. CDR3 in amino acids: CASSFPLFGAEHEQYF. The CDR3 region has the DNA TGTGCCAGCAGCTTCCCCCTATTCGGGGCCGAACACGAGCAGTACTTC.

This clonotype was seen a few times. The chain employs TRBV20-1 and TRBJ2-1; 14 bases match TRBD2. The CDR3 is made up of 19 amino acids. From germline, CDR1 is DFQATT and CDR2 SNEGSKA (reference sequence). V lost 4 bases to trimming and J lost 2 bases; unmatched junction nucleotides: 13. The CDR3 nucleotides read TGCAGTGCTACCAACCCCGGGACTAGCGGGAGAGGCGCCTACAATGAGCAGTTCTTC. It codes for CSATNPGTSGRGAYNEQFF.

This chain joins TRBV19 and TRBJ1-4; a possible D gene is TRBD1 (5 bases). The ends were cut back, 4 bases at V and 5 bases at J, with 11 bases in the middle. The CDR3 contains 14 residues. Germline CDR1 and CDR2: LNHDA and SQIVND (reference sequence). The CDR3 loop reads CASSTRRGNEKLFF. Here the CDR3 DNA reads TGTGCCAGTAGTACGAGGCGGGGGAATGAAAAACTGTTTTTT.

The CDR3 DNA is TGTGCGCACAGGGCCTTCTCTGGAAACACCATATATTTT. This encodes CAHRAFSGNTIYF. The genes are TRBV7-9 and TRBJ1-3, with D possibly matching TRBD1 (6 bases). Germline V gene sequence: CDR1 SEHNR, CDR2 FQNEAQ (reference sequence). The CDR3 has 13 amino acids.

This clonotype was found a few times. The chain joins TRBV7-2 to TRBJ2-7; D is possibly TRBD1 (6 bases). V was pared by 5 bases and J by 3 bases, with 20 bases between. This CDR3 is 16 amino acids long. Germline V gene sequence: CDR1 SGHTA, CDR2 FQGNSA. The CDR3 here is CASSLTAGDAIYEQYF. CDR3 DNA sequence: TGTGCCAGCAGCCTAACGGCAGGGGACGCCATCTACGAGCAGTACTTC. Supplemented by reference TRBV7-2 and TRBJ2-7, the full variable domain reads GAGVSQSPSNKVTEKGKDVELRCDPISGHTALYWYRQSLGQGLEFLIYFQGNSAPDKSGLPSDRFSAERTGGSVSTLTIQRTQQEDSAVYLCASSLTAGDAIYEQYFGPGTRLTVT.

Concerning this clonotype itself: This likely reflects a read error, since a far larger clone is one base away. The CDR3 here is CASSEGTNTEAFF. The CDR3 bases are TGTGCCAGCAGTGAGGGGACGAACACTGAAGCTTTCTTT. The gene calls are TRBV12-3 or TRBV12-4 and TRBJ1-1; a weak D match, TRBD1 (5 bases). The CDR3 runs 13 residues. Trimming shortened V by 5 bases and J by 1 base, and 8 bases separated the two germline ends.